The 14 T cell receptor beta chains listed next were all sequenced from one sample in a study of identical twins. TCRdb independently ran MiXCR on the 5' RACE reads; one entry per CDR3 protein. This table holds about 200,000 distinct CDR3 sequences, less than 10% found once. Sample: memory (CD45RO+) T cells sorted from blood. These receptors were obtained from a woman aged 18 to 35 in good health.

This clonotype was counted only a few times. The chain employs TRBV20-1 and TRBJ2-7, with D hard to call. Looked up from germline, CDR1 is DFQATT and CDR2 is SNEGSKA (reference sequence). Trimming cost V 7 bases and J 6 bases, with 10 bases left between them. There are 10 residues in the CDR3. The CDR3 DNA sequence: TGCAGTGTAGGAGAATCCGAGCAGTACTTC. Translation gives CSVGESEQYF.

This clonotype was counted at least ten times. The chain carries TRBV7-9 and TRBJ1-1; 10 nucleotides align to TRBD1. The CDR3 covers 14 residues. The germline gives CDR1 SEHNR, CDR2 FQNEAQ (reference sequence). Trimming removed 5 bases from V and 5 bases from J; junction bases left unmatched: 5. CDR3 region: CASSTTGGYTEAFF. The CDR3 bases are TGTGCCAGCAGCACGACAGGGGGCTATACTGAAGCTTTCTTT.

This clonotype was observed at least ten times. The chain has TRBV7-2 and TRBJ1-1; D gene uncertain. The length of the CDR3 is 13 residues. The germline CDR1 and CDR2 sequences are SGHTA and FQGNSA. V was clipped by 5 bases and J by 4 bases, with 11 bases between them. For the CDR3, the DNA is TGTGCCAGCAGCGCAAAGCGGAGCACTGAAGCTTTCTTT. Its protein is CASSAKRSTEAFF.

This clonotype was seen many times. The chain carries TRBV5-4 and TRBJ2-1, with a possible D match to TRBD1 (6 bases). The CDR3 contains 14 residues. Germline V gene sequence: CDR1 SGHNT, CDR2 YYREEE (reference sequence). V was trimmed by 0 bases and J by 5 bases, leaving 9 bases between them. CDR3 nucleotides: TGTGCCAGCAGCTTGGATCAGGGGAACAATGAGCAGTTCTTC. Translation: CASSLDQGNNEQFF.

The CDR3: CASSFVAGGRGETQYF. The CDR3 coding sequence is TGCGCCAGCAGCTTTGTGGCGGGAGGCCGCGGGGAGACCCAGTACTTC. J is TRBJ2-5 and V is TRBV5-1, with 8 nucleotides matching TRBD2. Germline V gene lookup returns CDR1 SGHRS and CDR2 YFSETQ. The CDR3 contains 16 residues. The ends lost 2 bases at V and 5 bases at J; junction bases unmatched: 11.

This clonotype was seen a few times. The chain combines TRBV28 with TRBJ2-5; D is uncertain. V lost 2 bases to trimming and J lost 0 bases, with 7 bases between them. CDR1 is MDHEN, CDR2 SYDVKM, per germline. CDR3 size: 14 residues. The CDR3 region is CASSLSQYQETQYF. In DNA, the CDR3 is TGTGCCAGCAGTTTAAGTCAGTACCAAGAGACCCAGTACTTC.

V gene TRBV15 combines with J gene TRBJ2-7, with 7 bases identical to TRBD1. There are 13 residues in the CDR3. Germline values: CDR1 LNHNV, CDR2 YYDKDF (reference sequence). V shed 5 bases, J shed 3 bases, and the junction held 4 bases outside the gene matches. CDR3 sequence: CATSLRTGYEQYF. Here the CDR3 DNA reads TGTGCCACCAGCCTCCGGACAGGCTACGAGCAGTACTTC.

Only a few counts were recorded for this clonotype. The rearrangement joins TRBV6-5 to TRBJ2-7; maybe TRBD1 (5 bases). CDR1 is MNHEY, CDR2 SVGAGI, per germline. The CDR3 spans 17 residues. Trimming pared 0 bases from V and 4 bases from J, leaving 19 bases between. CDR3 nucleotides: TGTGCCAGCAGTTACTCGGCCTCGGCAAGGGGATCATACGAGCAGTACTTC. Translating gives CASSYSASARGSYEQYF.

This clonotype has a handful of counts. The chain has TRBV12-3 or TRBV12-4 and TRBJ1-1; no clear D. Trimming pared 3 bases from V and 0 bases from J, leaving 17 bases between. The CDR3 is made up of 17 amino acids. CDR3 coding DNA: TGTGCCAGCAGTTTTCCCAGGTTTGGGATCATGAACACTGAAGCTTTCTTT. Amino acid sequence: CASSFPRFGIMNTEAFF.

The chain is built from TRBV12-3 or TRBV12-4 and TRBJ2-3; 12 bases agree with TRBD1. J lost 7 bases, V lost 0 bases, and 8 bases had no gene match. This CDR3 comprises 17 residues. Here the CDR3 reads CASSLAPGTGGVHTQYF. CDR3 nucleotides: TGTGCCAGCAGTTTAGCGCCGGGGACAGGGGGCGTACATACGCAGTATTTT.

V usage is TRBV2 and J usage is TRBJ2-3; D may be TRBD2 (6 bases). V gave up 7 bases and J gave up 0 bases, with 14 bases separating them. CDR1 and CDR2 from the germline V gene are SNHLY and FYNNEI. This CDR3 is 15 amino acids long. CDR3 bases: TGTGCCAGCATCGGGCGGGGAGGTAGCACAGATACGCAGTATTTT. It yields the protein CASIGRGGSTDTQYF.

This clonotype occurred a few times. The V gene is TRBV14, the J gene TRBJ2-5; 7 bases are shared with TRBD1. The CDR3 has 15 residues. V shed 2 bases and J 5 bases; nucleotides not matched to a gene: 8. Germline CDR1 reads SGHDN; CDR2 reads FVKESK. The CDR3 nucleotides read TGTGCCAGCAGCCAATTCTCCGGGACAGCGGAGACCCAGTACTTC. As protein: CASSQFSGTAETQYF.

The chain uses TRBV6-5 and TRBJ2-7; TRBD2 aligns across 12 bases. V dropped 2 bases and J dropped 1; count of bases not matched to a gene: 9. The CDR3 spans 18 residues. CDR1 MNHEY and CDR2 SVGAGI come from the germline V gene. CDR3 in amino acids: CASSYTGFGLAGSYEQYF. For the CDR3, the DNA is TGTGCCAGCAGTTACACAGGGTTCGGACTAGCGGGGTCCTACGAGCAGTACTTC.

At least ten counts were recorded for this clonotype. This chain joins TRBV20-1 and TRBJ1-3; no clear D. Germline CDR1 reads DFQATT; CDR2 reads SNEGSKA (reference sequence). The CDR3 covers 11 residues. Trimming pared 3 bases from V and 3 bases from J, leaving 3 bases between. This CDR3 reads CSASDGNTIYF. The CDR3 region has the DNA TGCAGTGCTAGTGATGGAAACACCATATATTTT.